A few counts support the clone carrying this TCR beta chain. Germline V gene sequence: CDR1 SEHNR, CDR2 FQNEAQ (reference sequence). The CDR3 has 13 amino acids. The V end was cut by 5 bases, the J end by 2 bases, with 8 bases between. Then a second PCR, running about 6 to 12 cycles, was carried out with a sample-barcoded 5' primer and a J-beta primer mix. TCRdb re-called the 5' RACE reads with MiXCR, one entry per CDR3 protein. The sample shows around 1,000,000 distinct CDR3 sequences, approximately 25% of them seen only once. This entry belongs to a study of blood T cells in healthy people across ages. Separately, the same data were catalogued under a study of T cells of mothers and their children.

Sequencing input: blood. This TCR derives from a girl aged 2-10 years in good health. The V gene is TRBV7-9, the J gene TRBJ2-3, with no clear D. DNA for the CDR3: TGTGCCAGCAGCCCTCGCCACACAGATACGCAGTATTTT. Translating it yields CASSPRHTDTQYF.